These 24 T cell receptor beta chains share one sample of origin, sequenced in a study of T cells in narcolepsy (dated by TCRdb to 2017 to 2018). Library preparation employed the immunoSEQ multiplex PCR assay. Imported from immuneACCESS, the table was reduced by TCRdb to in-frame sequences with V and J called. These copies leave out some clones; in studies compared against another copy, an unresolved V gene accounts for under half, and the cause of the remainder is not known. Counted in this sample were 35,000 to 40,000 clones; approximately 85% of them appeared once. Of the sample, roughly 1.7% falls within the top ten clones. The sample taken for sequencing was CD45RA- memory CD4+ T cells from PBMCs. Read against the paper, the sample's cell subset or site label means: memory T cells sorted ex vivo from peripheral blood. The receptors come from a human donor with narcolepsy.

This clone was counted once. V is TRBV5-1 and J is TRBJ2-1; TRBD1 agrees at 8 bases. The CDR3 is 15 amino acids. CDR1 is SGHRS and CDR2 is YFSETQ in the germline V gene. V lost 0 bases and J lost 7; bases outside the gene matches: 6. The CDR3 sequence is CASSLVSGGRNEQFF. In DNA form, the CDR3 reads TGCGCCAGCAGCTTGGTTTCAGGGGGCAGGAATGAGCAGTTCTTC.

The genes are TRBV19 and TRBJ1-5; possible D gene TRBD1, 5 bases. The CDR3 runs to 15 residues. Trimming removed 3 bases from V and 5 bases from J, with 14 bases in between. Germline loops: CDR1 LNHDA, CDR2 SQIVND (reference sequence). The CDR3 DNA reads TGTGCCAGTAGTATTCCCAGGGCGGAGGATCAGCCCCAGCATTTT. Translated, it gives CASSIPRAEDQPQHF.

This rearrangement joins TRBV5-6 to TRBJ1-2; possibly TRBD1 for D (5 bases). Germline V CDR1 and CDR2: SGHDT, YYEEEE. The CDR3 is made up of 13 amino acids. Trimming removed 4 bases from V and 4 bases from J, with 11 bases in between. The chain's CDR3 is CASSLRDPYGYTF. The CDR3 bases are TGTGCCAGCAGCCTCCGGGACCCCTATGGCTACACCTTC.

The chain joins TRBV7-2 to TRBJ1-1, with a tentative D call TRBD1 (6 bases). Trimming took 4 bases from V and 0 from J, leaving 12 bases between them. CDR1 and CDR2 (germline): SGHTA, FQGNSA. This CDR3 is built from 15 residues. DNA for the CDR3: TGTGCCAGCAGCTCACAGGGAACGGTGAACACTGAAGCTTTCTTT. Translated, it gives CASSSQGTVNTEAFF.

The chain has TRBV6-6 and TRBJ1-5; D is uncertain. CDR3 length: 13 residues. The germline V and J ends were trimmed by 4 bases and 4 bases, with 8 bases remaining between them. Germline values: CDR1 MNHNY, CDR2 SVGAGI (reference sequence). The CDR3 sequence: CASSFTANQPQHF. CDR3 sequence (DNA): TGTGCCAGCAGTTTTACAGCAAATCAGCCCCAGCATTTT.

The chain couples TRBV11-2 to TRBJ1-4, with 7 bases lining up with TRBD1. Germline CDR1 is SGHAT and CDR2 is FQNNGV. The CDR3 length is 14 residues. Unmatched junction bases numbered 6, after V lost 3 bases and J lost 8 bases. CDR3 sequence: CASSLSLRGEKLFF. The CDR3 nucleotides are TGTGCCAGCAGCTTGTCTCTCAGGGGGGAAAAACTGTTTTTT.

V and J are TRBV18 and TRBJ2-2; TRBD2 aligns across 13 bases. The CDR3 has 16 residues. With 4 bases clipped from V and 7 bases from J, the junction kept 6 bases outside the gene matches. Germline V gives CDR1 KGHSH, CDR2 LQKENI. CDR3: CASSRRTSGGFGELFF. CDR3 bases: TGTGCCAGCTCACGACGGACTAGCGGGGGATTCGGGGAGCTGTTTTTT.

This clone was counted once. The DNA for the CDR3 is TGTGCCAGCAGCTTAGGCCGAGCCAAAAACATTCAGTACTTC. Translation gives CASSLGRAKNIQYF. The chain couples TRBV7-2 to TRBJ2-4; D not certain. Trimming cost V 1 base and J 0 bases, with 4 bases left between them. In germline, CDR1 is SGHTA, CDR2 FQGNSA. This CDR3 is 14 amino acids long. Full variable domain (missing parts from reference TRBV7-2 and TRBJ2-4): GAGVSQSPSNKVTEKGKDVELRCDPISGHTALYWYRQSLGQGLEFLIYFQGNSAPDKSGLPSDRFSAERTGGSVSTLTIQRTQQEDSAVYLCASSLGRAKNIQYFGAGTRLSVL.

The V and J genes are TRBV11-1 and TRBJ2-7; D remains unclear. The ends were cut back, 4 bases at V and 2 bases at J, with 6 bases in the middle. Germline CDR1 and CDR2: SGHAT and FQDESV (reference sequence). The CDR3 sequence is 12 residues long. The CDR3 loop is CASSSKPYEQYF. In nucleotides, the CDR3 is TGTGCCAGCAGCTCAAAACCCTACGAGCAGTACTTC. The full variable domain, completed using reference TRBV11-1 and TRBJ2-7, is EAEVAQSPRYKITEKSQAVAFWCDPISGHATLYWYRQILGQGPELLVQFQDESVVDDSQLPKDRFSAERLKGVDSTLKIQPAELGDSAMYLCASSSKPYEQYFGPGTRLTVT.

The chain combines TRBV5-6 with TRBJ1-2; the D is unclear. This CDR3 has 11 amino acids. CDR1 and CDR2 (germline): SGHDT, YYEEEE. V was shortened by 1 base and J by 8 bases, with 6 bases between the two germline ends. CDR3 sequence reads: CASSLLLGYTF. The CDR3 bases are TGTGCCAGCAGCTTGCTACTCGGCTACACCTTC. The variable domain in full, completed from reference TRBV5-6 and TRBJ1-2, reads DAGVTQSPTHLIKTRGQQVTLRCSPKSGHDTVSWYQQALGQGPQFIFQYYEEEERQRGNFPDRFSGHQFPNYSSELNVNALLLGDSALYLCASSLLLGYTFGSGTRLTVV.

V and J are TRBV9 and TRBJ2-7; D is perhaps TRBD1 (6 bases). V lost 1 base and J lost 6, with 11 bases in between. This CDR3 is built from 13 residues. The germline gives CDR1 SGDLS, CDR2 YYNGEE. The CDR3 protein is CASSVLVQGEQYF. The CDR3 DNA is TGTGCCAGCAGCGTATTAGTACAGGGCGAGCAGTACTTC.

J is TRBJ1-3 and V is TRBV19; the D gene is possibly TRBD1 (6 bases). V was clipped by 4 bases and J by 0 bases, with 10 bases between them. The CDR3 covers 15 residues. Germline V gives CDR1 LNHDA, CDR2 SQIVND (reference sequence). This chain's CDR3 is CASSKDRNSGNTIYF. The CDR3 nucleotides are TGTGCCAGTAGTAAGGACAGAAACTCTGGAAACACCATATATTTT.

V gene TRBV19 combines with J gene TRBJ2-1, with TRBD2 matching 8 bases. There are 16 residues in the CDR3. The ends lost 1 base at V and 4 bases at J; junction bases unmatched: 6. Germline V CDR1 and CDR2: LNHDA, SQIVND (reference sequence). DNA for the CDR3: TGTGCCAGTAGTATAGGGCGGCGGGGGGCTTACAATGAGCAGTTCTTC. This gives the protein CASSIGRRGAYNEQFF. Complete variable domain (other parts from reference TRBV19 and TRBJ2-1): DGGITQSPKYLFRKEGQNVTLSCEQNLNHDAMYWYRQDPGQGLRLIYYSQIVNDFQKGDIAEGYSVSREKKESFPLTVTSAQKNPTAFYLCASSIGRRGAYNEQFFGPGTRLTVL.

Only one count was recorded for this clone. V usage is TRBV27 and J usage is TRBJ2-5; TRBD2 matches at 13 bases. There are 16 residues in the CDR3. Germline CDR1 and CDR2: MNHEY and SMNVEV (reference sequence). J was trimmed by 5 bases and V by 4 bases; bases with no gene match: 7. This chain's CDR3 is CASSSGTSGARETQYF. The CDR3 region has the DNA TGTGCCAGCAGTTCGGGGACTAGCGGGGCCCGTGAGACCCAGTACTTC.

The chain couples TRBV7-9 to TRBJ2-5; the D gene could be TRBD1 or TRBD2 (5 bases each). This CDR3 contains 13 residues. Per the germline V gene, CDR1 is SEHNR and CDR2 is FQNEAQ (reference sequence). V lost 3 bases and J lost 5, with 10 bases in between. CDR3 in DNA: TGTGCCAGCAGCTTCCGGGACGACGAGACCCAGTACTTC. The encoded protein is CASSFRDDETQYF.

The chain joins TRBV6-6 to TRBJ2-7, with 7 nucleotides matching TRBD1. V shed 6 bases and J 2 bases; nucleotides not matched to a gene: 7. CDR3 size: 14 residues. CDR1 and CDR2 from the germline V gene are MNHNY and SVGAGI (reference sequence). In DNA, the CDR3 is TGTGCCAGCAGGGACCGACAGGGCGCCTACGAGCAGTACTTC. Translated: CASRDRQGAYEQYF.

The chain joins TRBV6-5 to TRBJ1-1; D not resolved. V shed 6 bases and J shed 0 bases, with 11 bases lying between them. CDR3 length: 14 residues. In germline, CDR1 is MNHEY, CDR2 SVGAGI. CDR3 nucleotide sequence: TGTGCCAGCAGGGTGGGAGAGGTGAACACTGAAGCTTTCTTT. As protein: CASRVGEVNTEAFF.

This chain joins TRBV11-2 and TRBJ1-1; TRBD1 agrees at 7 bases. The germline gives CDR1 SGHAT, CDR2 FQNNGV. V gave up 6 bases and J gave up 1 base; unmatched junction bases: 5. The CDR3 is 14 residues long. The CDR3 DNA sequence: TGTGCCAGCAGTTATGGACAGGCGAACACTGAAGCTTTCTTT. Protein: CASSYGQANTEAFF.

The V and J genes are TRBV27 and TRBJ1-6, with D hard to call. The CDR3 has 12 amino acids. V lost 4 bases and J 3 bases, leaving 1 base between the germline ends. The germline V gene has CDR1 MNHEY and CDR2 SMNVEV (reference sequence). This CDR3 reads CASSYYNSPLHF. For the CDR3, the DNA is TGTGCCAGCAGTTACTATAATTCACCCCTCCACTTT.

The chain carries TRBV6-6 and TRBJ2-7; D might be TRBD1 or TRBD2, each matching 5 bases. The V gene's germline CDR1 is MNHNY and CDR2 SVGAGI (reference sequence). CDR3 length: 12 residues. This CDR3 is CAISGSSYEQYF. As DNA, the CDR3 is TGTGCTATTTCAGGGAGCTCCTACGAGCAGTACTTC.

In its sample, this clone was seen once. The chain employs TRBV14 and TRBJ2-2; D unresolved. Germline V lookup: CDR1 SGHDN, CDR2 FVKESK. This CDR3 is 14 amino acids long. V lost 4 bases to trimming and J lost 3 bases, with 9 bases between them. CDR3 region: CASSRGTHTGELFF. The CDR3 nucleotides read TGTGCCAGCAGCCGTGGCACTCACACCGGGGAGCTGTTTTTT.

The gene calls are TRBV11-1 and TRBJ1-2; 8 bases line up with TRBD1. The CDR3 runs 13 residues. V lost 5 bases and J lost 7; bases outside the gene matches: 6. Looked up from germline, CDR1 is SGHAT and CDR2 is FQDESV (reference sequence). CDR3 sequence (DNA): TGTGCCAGCAGCGAAGGGACAGGAGGTGGCTACACCTTC. Protein product: CASSEGTGGGYTF.

The rearrangement joins TRBV28 to TRBJ2-3; TRBD1 or TRBD2 may be the D gene (6 bases each). V was shortened by 6 bases and J by 7 bases, with 14 bases between the two germline ends. Germline CDR1 and CDR2: MDHEN and SYDVKM. This CDR3 is built from 13 residues. Written as DNA, the CDR3 is TGTGCCAGCAGCTCGGGGGCCGTACATACGCAGTATTTT. The encoded protein is CASSSGAVHTQYF.

The rearrangement links TRBV4-2 to TRBJ2-2, with D perhaps TRBD1 (5 bases). The CDR3 totals 15 residues. Germline assignment: CDR1 LGHNA and CDR2 YNFKEQ. The germline V and J ends were trimmed by 6 bases and 8 bases, with 19 bases remaining between them. For the CDR3, the DNA is TGTGCCAGCAGTCGACTTGGGGCCCTTGTAGGGGAGCTGTTTTTT. It encodes CASSRLGALVGELFF.